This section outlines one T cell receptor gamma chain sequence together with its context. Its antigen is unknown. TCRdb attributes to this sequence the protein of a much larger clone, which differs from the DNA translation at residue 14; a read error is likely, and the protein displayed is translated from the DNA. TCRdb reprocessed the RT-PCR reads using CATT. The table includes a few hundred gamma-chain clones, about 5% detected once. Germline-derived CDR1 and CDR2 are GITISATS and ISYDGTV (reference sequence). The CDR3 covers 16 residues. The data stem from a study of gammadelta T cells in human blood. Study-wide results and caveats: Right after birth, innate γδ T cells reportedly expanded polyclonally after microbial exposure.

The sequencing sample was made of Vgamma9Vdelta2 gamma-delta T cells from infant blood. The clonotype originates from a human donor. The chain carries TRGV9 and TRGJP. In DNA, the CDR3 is TGTGCCTTGTGGGAGGTGATAGAGTTGGGCAAAAAAATCCAGGTATTT. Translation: CALWEVIELGKKIQVF.